These 10 T cell receptor beta chains share one sample of origin, sequenced in a study of blood T cell repertoires in COVID-19. Here immunoSEQ multiplex PCR was the method, and the copy in TCRdb shows in-frame clones only, minus some. The sample holds around 76,000 clones, roughly 76% seen once. The sequenced sample consisted of peripheral blood. These receptor sequences come from a woman older than 75 with active or convalescent COVID-19.

In the case of this clone: Other DNA variants within this sample encode the same CDR3. V gene TRBV5-1 combines with J gene TRBJ2-1, with 7 bases identical to TRBD1. J gave up 1 base and V 4 bases, and 8 bases lay outside the gene matches. The CDR3 extends over 16 amino acids. Looked up from germline, CDR1 is SGHRS and CDR2 is YFSETQ. CDR3 DNA: TGCGCCAGCAGCCAACAGGGGCGAACATCCTACAATGAGCAGTTCTTC. The encoded protein is CASSQQGRTSYNEQFF. The full variable domain, rest sourced from reference TRBV5-1 and TRBJ2-1, is KAGVTQTPRYLIKTRGQQVTLSCSPISGHRSVSWYQQTPGQGLQFLFEYFSETQRNKGNFPGRFSGRQFSNSRSEMNVSTLELGDSALYLCASSQQGRTSYNEQFFGPGTRLTVL.

The V gene is TRBV5-1, the J gene TRBJ2-7; D may be TRBD1 (6 bases). This CDR3 is 14 amino acids long. Germline V gene data show CDR1 as SGHRS and CDR2 as YFSETQ. The ends were cut back, 5 bases at V and 2 bases at J, with 14 bases in the middle. The CDR3 sequence: CASRRSTGTYEQYF. CDR3 nucleotides: TGCGCCAGCAGAAGAAGTACAGGGACCTACGAGCAGTACTTC.

The chain is built from TRBV7-9 and TRBJ1-4; the match to TRBD1 covers 7 bases. Germline V lookup: CDR1 SEHNR, CDR2 FQNEAQ (reference sequence). J lost 7 bases, V lost 4 bases, and 9 bases had no gene match. This CDR3 comprises 15 residues. In DNA form, the CDR3 reads TGTGCCAGCAGCTCGGGGACAGTAAAGGCTGAAAAACTGTTTTTT. Residues: CASSSGTVKAEKLFF.

The gene calls are TRBV27 and TRBJ2-1; 14 bases are a match to TRBD2. The V and J ends lost 5 bases and 9 bases, in that order; junction bases with no gene match: 6. This CDR3 has 15 amino acids. Germline-derived CDR1 and CDR2 are MNHEY and SMNVEV (reference sequence). This CDR3 is CASSLTSGGAGEQFF. As DNA, the CDR3 is TGTGCCAGCAGTCTGACTAGCGGGGGGGCCGGTGAGCAGTTCTTC.

This chain uses TRBV11-2 with TRBJ2-7; D perhaps matches TRBD2 (7 bases). V dropped 0 bases and J dropped 6 bases, with 15 bases sitting between them. This CDR3 has 15 amino acids. Germline CDR1 reads SGHAT; CDR2 reads FQNNGV. The CDR3 region has the DNA TGTGCCAGCAGCTTAGATCGGGGGGCAGGGATCGAGCAGTACTTC. It is translated as CASSLDRGAGIEQYF.

The V gene is TRBV5-1, the J gene TRBJ1-6; 7 nucleotides line up with TRBD1. Germline loops: CDR1 SGHRS, CDR2 YFSETQ. Germline trimming cut 4 bases from V and 9 bases from J; bases unmatched to any gene: 13. This CDR3 is 16 amino acids long. CDR3 amino acids: CASSPDRALSGSPLHF. The CDR3, as DNA: TGCGCCAGCAGCCCAGACAGGGCTCTTTCTGGTTCACCCCTCCACTTT.

J is TRBJ1-4 and V is TRBV27; 9 nucleotides match TRBD1. J was trimmed by 3 bases and V by 8 bases; bases with no gene match: 1. Germline CDR1 reads MNHEY; CDR2 reads SMNVEV (reference sequence). The CDR3 runs 13 residues. CDR3 sequence: CASGDRANEKLFF. The CDR3 DNA is TGTGCCAGCGGGGACAGGGCTAATGAAAAACTGTTTTTT.

This sequence joins TRBV5-6 and TRBJ1-5; no definite D call. Germline CDR1 reads SGHDT; CDR2 reads YYEEEE. This CDR3 is built from 16 residues. Trimming removed 1 base from V and 0 bases from J, with 11 bases in between. The CDR3 DNA reads as TGTGCCAGCAGCTTGTGGGGAGGTAGTAGCAATCAGCCCCAGCATTTT. This translates into CASSLWGGSSNQPQHF.

The chain has TRBV3-1 (or the pseudogene TRBV3-2) and TRBJ2-3, with D perhaps matching TRBD1 (5 bases). The CDR3 loop spans 15 amino acids. Trimming left V 4 bases short and J 4 bases short, with 15 bases between. Germline V gene lookup returns CDR1 LGHDT and CDR2 YNNKEL (reference sequence). The CDR3 loop is CASSLGQGLADTQYF. CDR3 coding DNA: TGTGCCAGCAGCCTAGGGCAGGGTTTAGCAGATACGCAGTATTTT.

The table lists this clone with a count of one. The J gene is TRBJ1-1, the V gene TRBV5-6, with 7 bases matching TRBD1. CDR3 size: 15 residues. The germline CDR1 and CDR2 sequences are SGHDT and YYEEEE. Trimming cost V 2 bases and J 4 bases; bases outside gene matches: 8. In DNA, the CDR3 is TGTGCCAGCAGCTTAACGGGAGGGGGCATCACTGAAGCTTTCTTT. Translation: CASSLTGGGITEAFF.